The clone carrying this T cell receptor beta chain has only a few counts. The same CDR3 arises from other DNA sequences in this sample as well. This sample was included in a study of shared T cell receptors in the human thymus. Repertoires were generated with immunoSEQ multiplex PCR, while TCRdb's copy carries only in-frame clones and drops some. The table includes approximately 580,000 clones, roughly 74% detected once. The V gene's germline CDR1 is LGHNA and CDR2 YSLEER. V was trimmed by 1 base and J by 4 bases, leaving 7 bases between them. The CDR3 runs 13 residues. The data also belong to a second study, concerning human thymus T cells. That source reports: Donor material was obtained from healthy Finnish infants undergoing corrective surgery for congenital heart defects. Corrective heart surgery yielded the resections from which the thymus tissue came. Blood and thymic repertoires both appeared biased in V and J gene usage. Thymic repertoires from unrelated individuals overlapped highly, related research reported.

The sequence derives from a boy under three years old with a congenital heart defect. V and J are TRBV4-3 and TRBJ1-2; maybe TRBD1 (5 bases). Sequenced: thymocytes. CDR3 nucleotide sequence: TGCGCCAGCAGCCAAGGGGGGGGCTATGGCTACACCTTC. Translating gives CASSQGGGYGYTF.